This entry lists 32 T cell receptor beta chains sequenced from one sample in a study of shared clonotypes between healthy human individuals. Here immunoSEQ multiplex PCR was the method, and the copy in TCRdb shows in-frame clones only, minus some. The sample lists around 2,000,000 clones; about 94% were seen once. CD45RO negativity and positive selection for CCR7 defined naive CD8 cells, a population that excluded terminally differentiated effector memory CD45RA+ cells. Sequences were obtained from naive CD8+ T cells sorted from blood. The receptor set was obtained from a man between 18 and 29 years old in good health.

The V gene is TRBV9, the J gene TRBJ1-2; no clear D gene. V was shortened by 3 bases and J by 5 bases, with 11 bases between the two germline ends. The germline gives CDR1 SGDLS, CDR2 YYNGEE. This CDR3 has 13 residues. The CDR3 region is CASSAQDWYGYTF. CDR3 nucleotide sequence: TGTGCCAGCAGCGCCCAGGATTGGTATGGCTACACCTTC.

The chain employs TRBV27 and TRBJ2-7, with D perhaps TRBD2 (6 bases). The CDR3 runs to 13 residues. Deletions cut 5 bases from V and 5 bases from J, with 13 bases between. Germline CDR1 and CDR2: MNHEY and SMNVEV (reference sequence). As DNA, the CDR3 is TGTGCCAGCAGTCTAGATAGCGGAAACGAGCAGTACTTC. It codes for CASSLDSGNEQYF.

The chain is built from TRBV6-1 and TRBJ1-1; tentative D call: TRBD1 (5 bases). The CDR3 extends over 12 amino acids. The V end lost 8 bases, the J end lost 4 bases, and 11 bases lay between the germline ends. Germline lookup yields CDR1 MNHNS and CDR2 SASEGT. The CDR3 sequence: CASGWGVTEAFF. For the CDR3, the DNA is TGTGCCAGCGGTTGGGGCGTCACTGAAGCTTTCTTT.

V is TRBV27 and J is TRBJ2-2; D is perhaps TRBD2 (5 bases). The germline gives CDR1 MNHEY, CDR2 SMNVEV (reference sequence). The CDR3 totals 14 residues. Deletions cut 3 bases from V and 6 bases from J, with 11 bases between. This chain's CDR3 is CASSLLGRAGELFF. CDR3 bases: TGTGCCAGCAGTTTGTTGGGGAGAGCCGGGGAGCTGTTTTTT.

V usage is TRBV30 and J usage is TRBJ2-7; 10 bases agree with TRBD2. The germline gives CDR1 GTSNPN, CDR2 SVGIG (reference sequence). The CDR3 is 15 residues long. Losses at the gene ends were 0 bases for V and 7 bases for J; bases not matched to a gene: 9. The CDR3 DNA reads as TGTGCCTGGAGTGTGAAGACTAGCGGGTTAGGTGAGCAGTACTTC. Translation: CAWSVKTSGLGEQYF.

This sequence joins TRBV2 and TRBJ1-4; 8 bases agree with TRBD1. The V segment lost 5 bases and the J segment 7 bases; nucleotides outside the gene matches: 9. Germline CDR1 is SNHLY and CDR2 is FYNNEI. The CDR3 loop spans 15 amino acids. CDR3 coding DNA: TGTGCCAGCAGTTCTCGACAGGGGATGTTTGAAAAACTGTTTTTT. This encodes CASSSRQGMFEKLFF.

Concerning this clone: This sample also contains other DNA sequences that code for the same CDR3. The chain joins TRBV9 to TRBJ2-3; D not resolved. V was clipped by 0 bases and J by 2 bases, with 4 bases between them. The CDR3 is 13 residues long. Germline CDR1 is SGDLS and CDR2 is YYNGEE. The CDR3 nucleotides read TGTGCCAGCAGCGTAGGGAACACAGATACGCAGTATTTT. As protein: CASSVGNTDTQYF. Full variable domain (remainder filled in from reference TRBV9 and TRBJ2-3): DSGVTQTPKHLITATGQRVTLRCSPRSGDLSVYWYQQSLDQGLQFLIQYYNGEERAKGNILERFSAQQFPDLHSELNLSSLELGDSALYFCASSVGNTDTQYFGPGTRLTVL.

V usage is TRBV9 and J usage is TRBJ2-5; perhaps TRBD1 as D (5 bases). The V end was cut by 3 bases, the J end by 1 base, with 10 bases between. This CDR3 region has 14 residues. Germline CDR1 SGDLS, CDR2 YYNGEE. Written as DNA, the CDR3 is TGTGCCAGCAGCGACCCGACAGCCCAAGAGACCCAGTACTTC. It is translated as CASSDPTAQETQYF.

The V gene is TRBV7-2, the J gene TRBJ2-2; either TRBD1 or TRBD2 may supply D (6 bases each). This CDR3 comprises 16 residues. Deletions cut 4 bases from V and 0 bases from J, with 12 bases between. In germline, CDR1 is SGHTA, CDR2 FQGNSA. CDR3 residues: CASSSRDTANTGELFF. The DNA for the CDR3 is TGTGCCAGCAGCTCGCGGGACACCGCGAACACCGGGGAGCTGTTTTTT.

This rearrangement joins TRBV4-1 to TRBJ2-2; D may be TRBD2 (6 bases). Trimming shortened V by 1 base and J by 9 bases, and 12 bases separated the two germline ends. The CDR3 extends over 14 amino acids. Per germline, CDR1 MGHRA and CDR2 YSYEKL. The CDR3 sequence is CASSQVNGGWELFF. CDR3 in DNA: TGCGCCAGCAGCCAAGTAAATGGGGGGTGGGAGCTGTTTTTT.

V is TRBV5-4 and J is TRBJ1-3; TRBD1 is a possible D gene (5 bases). CDR1 is SGHNT and CDR2 is YYREEE in the germline V gene (reference sequence). The CDR3 is 14 amino acids. V dropped 5 bases and J dropped 1 base, with 10 bases sitting between them. The CDR3 reads CASSYGTSGNTIYF. DNA for the CDR3: TGTGCCAGCAGTTACGGGACTTCTGGAAACACCATATATTTT.

The chain is built from TRBV5-1 and TRBJ2-7; D uncertain. The CDR3 runs 15 residues. V was pared by 2 bases and J by 0 bases, with 12 bases between. Per the germline V gene, CDR1 is SGHRS and CDR2 is YFSETQ. DNA for the CDR3: TGCGCCAGCAGCTTAAGCGAAGGCAGCTCCTACGAGCAGTACTTC. This encodes CASSLSEGSSYEQYF.

The V and J genes are TRBV4-2 and TRBJ2-2, with 9 bases lining up with TRBD1. Germline CDR1 is LGHNA and CDR2 is YNFKEQ. This CDR3 comprises 18 residues. The ends lost 0 bases at V and 7 bases at J; junction bases unmatched: 12. The CDR3 reads CASSQEGWTGDFVGELFF. CDR3 sequence (DNA): TGTGCCAGCAGCCAAGAGGGTTGGACAGGGGACTTCGTCGGGGAGCTGTTTTTT.

The chain recombines TRBV18 with TRBJ2-3, with 8 bases that match TRBD1. The J segment lost 0 bases and the V segment lost 9 bases, leaving 5 bases of the junction unmatched. Germline V gene sequence: CDR1 KGHSH, CDR2 LQKENI. The CDR3 runs to 14 residues. CDR3: CASCDRGSTDTQYF. As DNA, the CDR3 is TGTGCCAGTTGCGACAGGGGAAGCACAGATACGCAGTATTTT.

The J gene is TRBJ1-1, the V gene TRBV19; 9 nucleotides line up with TRBD1. Trimming took 1 base from V and 3 from J; bases not matched to a gene: 3. The CDR3 covers 15 residues. Germline CDR1 and CDR2: LNHDA and SQIVND (reference sequence). The CDR3 bases are TGTGCCAGTAGTATAGTGGGACAGGGAGACACTGAAGCTTTCTTT. Its translation: CASSIVGQGDTEAFF.

V gene TRBV5-1 combines with J gene TRBJ2-7; maybe TRBD1 (5 bases). CDR3 length: 15 residues. Per the germline V gene, CDR1 is SGHRS and CDR2 is YFSETQ. Deletions cut 4 bases from V and 3 bases from J, with 17 bases between. The CDR3 protein is CASSLDQGIYYEQYF. The CDR3 nucleotides are TGCGCCAGCAGCCTCGACCAGGGAATTTACTACGAGCAGTACTTC.

This clone was detected once. The chain is built from TRBV11-2 and TRBJ2-3, with D maybe TRBD1 (5 bases). The V end was cut by 3 bases, the J end by 2 bases, with 9 bases between. Germline values: CDR1 SGHAT, CDR2 FQNNGV. The CDR3 covers 14 residues. CDR3 in amino acids: CASSFQGYTDTQYF. The CDR3, as DNA: TGTGCCAGCAGCTTTCAGGGTTACACAGATACGCAGTATTTT. The full variable domain, rest sourced from reference TRBV11-2 and TRBJ2-3, is EAGVAQSPRYKIIEKRQSVAFWCNPISGHATLYWYQQILGQGPKLLIQFQNNGVVDDSQLPKDRFSAERLKGVDSTLKIQPAKLEDSAVYLCASSFQGYTDTQYFGPGTRLTVL.

The chain recombines TRBV5-6 with TRBJ2-4; 14 bases fit TRBD2. CDR1 SGHDT and CDR2 YYEEEE come from the germline V gene. CDR3 size: 19 residues. The J segment lost 0 bases and the V segment lost 4 bases, leaving 9 bases of the junction unmatched. The CDR3: CASSEGTSGSPLAKNIQYF. CDR3 DNA sequence: TGTGCCAGCAGCGAGGGGACTAGCGGGAGTCCTCTAGCCAAAAACATTCAGTACTTC.

This chain links TRBV29-1 with TRBJ2-7, with D possibly TRBD1 on 6 matching bases. The CDR3 sequence is 14 residues long. Germline V gene data show CDR1 as SQVTM and CDR2 as ANQGSEA. The germline V and J ends were trimmed by 4 bases and 0 bases, with 13 bases remaining between them. The DNA for the CDR3 is TGCAGCGTTGGTCTCAGGGGTTACTCCTACGAGCAGTACTTC. This encodes CSVGLRGYSYEQYF.

A note on this clone: The sample has other DNA sequences that encode this CDR3 too. This chain joins TRBV6-5 and TRBJ1-4; a possible D gene is TRBD1 (5 bases). Between the trimmed V and J ends, which lost 2 bases and 6 bases, there was a span of 10 bases. This CDR3 contains 14 residues. Germline V CDR1 and CDR2: MNHEY, SVGAGI. In DNA, the CDR3 is TGTGCCAGCAGTTACGGCCAGGGTGATGAAAAACTGTTTTTT. Its translation is CASSYGQGDEKLFF.

The V gene is TRBV9, the J gene TRBJ1-6; D is possibly TRBD1 (6 bases). The CDR3 is 15 amino acids. CDR1 is SGDLS and CDR2 is YYNGEE in the germline V gene. V was pared by 5 bases and J by 7 bases, with 16 bases between. Written as DNA, the CDR3 is TGTGCCAGCAGAGAAACGGCGACAGGAAATTCACCCCTCCACTTT. Protein: CASRETATGNSPLHF.

The J gene is TRBJ2-3, the V gene TRBV30; D could derive from TRBD1 or TRBD2 (5 bases each). V lost 2 bases and J 5 bases, leaving 14 bases between the germline ends. Germline V gene sequence: CDR1 GTSNPN, CDR2 SVGIG (reference sequence). There are 14 residues in the CDR3. CDR3 in amino acids: CAWSPGTWEDTQYF. The CDR3, as DNA: TGTGCCTGGAGTCCCGGGACGTGGGAAGATACGCAGTATTTT.

The chain has TRBV7-9 and TRBJ2-5; D is unclear. V lost 1 base to trimming and J lost 2 bases, with 23 bases between them. CDR3 size: 19 residues. CDR1 is SEHNR and CDR2 is FQNEAQ in the germline V gene (reference sequence). The CDR3 sequence: CASSLEVISAKRFQETQYF. The CDR3 nucleotides are TGTGCCAGCAGCTTAGAGGTCATCAGCGCCAAGAGATTTCAAGAGACCCAGTACTTC.

CDR3 in amino acids: CSVVTGNENIQYF. The CDR3 DNA sequence: TGCAGCGTTGTAACAGGGAACGAAAACATTCAGTACTTC. V and J are TRBV29-1 and TRBJ2-4; D may be TRBD1 (6 bases). V lost 4 bases and J lost 5, with 12 bases in between. CDR1 and CDR2 from the germline V gene are SQVTM and ANQGSEA. The CDR3 is made up of 13 amino acids.

To note about this clone: At one end the junction does not follow the germline gene, possibly because of a read error. The chain combines TRBV2 with TRBJ1-2; D not resolved. Germline CDR1 and CDR2: SNHLY and FYNNEI. This CDR3 is built from 13 residues. CDR3 in amino acids: CASSEFGNSGYTF. CDR3 sequence (DNA): TGTGCCAGCAGTGAATTCGGGAACTCTGGCTACACCTTC.

This sequence joins TRBV4-1 and TRBJ2-1, with 8 bases aligning to TRBD2. There are 16 residues in the CDR3. CDR1 is MGHRA, CDR2 YSYEKL, per germline. The trim removed 1 base at V and 10 bases at J, leaving 12 bases unmatched. This chain's CDR3 is CASSQVAGGQGNEQFF. The CDR3 nucleotides read TGCGCCAGCAGCCAAGTTGCGGGGGGCCAGGGTAACGAGCAGTTCTTC.

The chain couples TRBV29-1 to TRBJ1-1; D ambiguous. Trimming shortened V by 3 bases and J by 3 bases, and 8 bases separated the two germline ends. Per germline, CDR1 SQVTM and CDR2 ANQGSEA. The CDR3 consists of 12 residues. As DNA, the CDR3 is TGCAGCGTTGATTATCCAGACACTGAAGCTTTCTTT. Encoded protein: CSVDYPDTEAFF.

The V and J genes are TRBV9 and TRBJ2-1, with a tentative D call TRBD1 (5 bases). The CDR3 covers 12 residues. Germline V gene lookup returns CDR1 SGDLS and CDR2 YYNGEE. The ends were cut back, 4 bases at V and 5 bases at J, with 7 bases in the middle. The CDR3 loop reads CASSPTDNEQFF. CDR3 nucleotide sequence: TGTGCCAGCAGCCCGACAGACAATGAGCAGTTCTTC.

In the case of this clone: Other DNA sequences in the same sample also yield this CDR3. The chain is built from TRBV7-6 and TRBJ2-7; maybe TRBD1 (6 bases). CDR1 is SGHVS, CDR2 FNYEAQ, per germline. The CDR3 sequence is 14 residues long. Trimming removed 1 base at V and 5 bases at J, with 12 bases between. As DNA, the CDR3 is TGTGCCAGCAGCTTAGTAGGGGGTTTGGACGAGCAGTACTTC. Its protein product is CASSLVGGLDEQYF.

The rearrangement joins TRBV7-2 to TRBJ1-1; D might be TRBD1 (6 bases). CDR1 is SGHTA, CDR2 FQGNSA, per germline. The CDR3 sequence is 15 residues long. V lost 9 bases and J 13 bases, leaving 30 bases between the germline ends. This chain's CDR3 is CASQNESRGPPRLFF. CDR3 bases: TGTGCCAGTCAGAATGAGTCCAGGGGCCCTCCCAGGCTTTTCTTT.

The CDR3 loop reads CASSPAAGGPDTQYF. The DNA of the CDR3 is TGCGCCAGCAGCCCGGCGGCTGGCGGACCAGATACGCAGTATTTT. The chain joins TRBV4-1 to TRBJ2-3; D uncertain. Germline assignment: CDR1 MGHRA and CDR2 YSYEKL. The CDR3 is 15 residues long. V lost 4 bases, J lost 4 bases, and 15 bases lay in between.

V usage is TRBV6-5 and J usage is TRBJ2-7; D not resolved. Germline-derived CDR1 and CDR2 are MNHEY and SVGAGI. This CDR3 comprises 13 residues. V dropped 11 bases and J dropped 3 bases, with 17 bases sitting between them. Here the CDR3 reads CALGPGPIYEQYF. The CDR3 DNA is TGTGCCTTAGGGCCCGGACCGATCTACGAGCAGTACTTC.